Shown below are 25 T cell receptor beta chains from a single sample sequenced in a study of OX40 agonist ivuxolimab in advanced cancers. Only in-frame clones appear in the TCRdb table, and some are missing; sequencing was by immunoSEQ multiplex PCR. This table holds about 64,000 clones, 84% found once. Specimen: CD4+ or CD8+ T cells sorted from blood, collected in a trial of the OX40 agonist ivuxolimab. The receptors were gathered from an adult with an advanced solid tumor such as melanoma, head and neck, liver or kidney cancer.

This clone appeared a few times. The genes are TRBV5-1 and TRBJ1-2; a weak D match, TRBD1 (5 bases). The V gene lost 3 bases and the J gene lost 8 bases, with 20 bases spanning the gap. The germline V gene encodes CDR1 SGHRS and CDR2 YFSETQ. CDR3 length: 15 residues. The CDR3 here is CASSWGAPNGRGYTF. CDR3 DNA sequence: TGCGCCAGCAGCTGGGGCGCCCCGAACGGGCGAGGCTACACCTTC. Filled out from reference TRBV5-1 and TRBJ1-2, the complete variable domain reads KAGVTQTPRYLIKTRGQQVTLSCSPISGHRSVSWYQQTPGQGLQFLFEYFSETQRNKGNFPGRFSGRQFSNSRSEMNVSTLELGDSALYLCASSWGAPNGRGYTFGSGTRLTVV.

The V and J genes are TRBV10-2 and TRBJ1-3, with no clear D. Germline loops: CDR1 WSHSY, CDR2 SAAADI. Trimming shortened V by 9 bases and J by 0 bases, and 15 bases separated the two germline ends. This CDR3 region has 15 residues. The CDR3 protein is CASRTEAYSGNTIYF. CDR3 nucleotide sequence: TGCGCCAGTCGGACGGAAGCCTACTCTGGAAACACCATATATTTT.

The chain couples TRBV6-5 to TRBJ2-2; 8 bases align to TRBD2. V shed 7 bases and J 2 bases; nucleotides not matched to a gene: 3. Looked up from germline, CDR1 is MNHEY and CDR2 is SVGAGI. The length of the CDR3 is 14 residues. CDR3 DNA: TGTGCCAGCACTGCGGGGGGAAACACCGGGGAGCTGTTTTTT. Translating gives CASTAGGNTGELFF.

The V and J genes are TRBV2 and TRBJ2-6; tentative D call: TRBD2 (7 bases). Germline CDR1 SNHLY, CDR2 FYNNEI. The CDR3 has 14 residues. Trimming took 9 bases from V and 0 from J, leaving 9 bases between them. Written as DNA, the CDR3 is TGTGCCAGGGGAGGGGGCTCTGGGGCCAACGTCCTGACTTTC. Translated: CARGGGSGANVLTF.

The DNA for the CDR3 is TGTGCCAGCAGGAGTAGGACAGCGTTTTACGAGCAGTACTTC. It yields the protein CASRSRTAFYEQYF. The chain carries TRBV2 and TRBJ2-7, with TRBD1 as a possible D gene (6 bases). Germline V gives CDR1 SNHLY, CDR2 FYNNEI. The CDR3 has 14 residues. Trimming shortened V by 6 bases and J by 4 bases, and 16 bases separated the two germline ends.

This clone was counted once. The CDR3 sequence: CASSDRETTEAFF. As DNA, the CDR3 is TGTGCCAGCAGTGACAGGGAAACCACTGAAGCTTTCTTT. V usage is TRBV2 and J usage is TRBJ1-1, with TRBD1 as a possible D gene (5 bases). The germline V gene has CDR1 SNHLY and CDR2 FYNNEI. This CDR3 has 13 residues. V lost 3 bases and J 4 bases, leaving 9 bases between the germline ends. The whole variable domain, filled in from reference TRBV2 and TRBJ1-1, reads EPEVTQTPSHQVTQMGQEVILRCVPISNHLYFYWYRQILGQKVEFLVSFYNNEISEKSEIFDDQFSVERPDGSNFTLKIRSTKLEDSAMYFCASSDRETTEAFFGQGTRLTVV.

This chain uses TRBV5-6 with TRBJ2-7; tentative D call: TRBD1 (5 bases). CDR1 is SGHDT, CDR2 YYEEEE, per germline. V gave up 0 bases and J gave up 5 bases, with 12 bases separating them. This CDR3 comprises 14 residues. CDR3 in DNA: TGTGCCAGCAGCTTGGAAAACAGGTTCCACGAGCAGTACTTC. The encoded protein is CASSLENRFHEQYF.

The chain's CDR3 is CSVTGGLYNEQFF. The CDR3 nucleotides are TGCAGCGTCACAGGGGGCCTTTACAATGAGCAGTTCTTC. The genes are TRBV29-1 and TRBJ2-1, with 9 bases identical to TRBD1. Germline V gene data show CDR1 as SQVTM and CDR2 as ANQGSEA. Trimming cost V 6 bases and J 4 bases; bases outside gene matches: 4. The CDR3 sequence is 13 residues long.

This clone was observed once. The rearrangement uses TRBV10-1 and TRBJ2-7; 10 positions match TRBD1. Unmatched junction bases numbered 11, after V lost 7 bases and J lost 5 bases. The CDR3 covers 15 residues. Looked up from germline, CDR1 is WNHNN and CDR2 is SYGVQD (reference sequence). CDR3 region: CASNGWTGGKDEQYF. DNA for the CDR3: TGCGCCAGCAACGGTTGGACAGGGGGAAAGGACGAGCAGTACTTC.

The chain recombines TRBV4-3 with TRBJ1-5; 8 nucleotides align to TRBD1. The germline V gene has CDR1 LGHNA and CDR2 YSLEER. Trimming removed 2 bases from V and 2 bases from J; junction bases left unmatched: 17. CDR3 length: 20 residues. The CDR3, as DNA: TGCGCCAGCAGCCAAATCGCCGTTGCAGGGGGCGAGGGGGGCAATCAGCCCCAGCATTTT. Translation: CASSQIAVAGGEGGNQPQHF.

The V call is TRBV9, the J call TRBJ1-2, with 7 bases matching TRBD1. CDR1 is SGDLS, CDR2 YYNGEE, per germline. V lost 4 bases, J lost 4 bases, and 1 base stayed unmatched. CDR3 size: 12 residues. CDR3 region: CASSRDSYGYTF. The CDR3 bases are TGTGCCAGCAGCAGGGACAGCTATGGCTACACCTTC.

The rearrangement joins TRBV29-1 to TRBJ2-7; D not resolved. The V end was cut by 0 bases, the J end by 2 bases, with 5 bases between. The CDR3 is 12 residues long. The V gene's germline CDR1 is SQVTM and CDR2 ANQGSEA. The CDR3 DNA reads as TGCAGCGTTGAAGAATACCCCTACGAGCAGTACTTC. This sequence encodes CSVEEYPYEQYF.

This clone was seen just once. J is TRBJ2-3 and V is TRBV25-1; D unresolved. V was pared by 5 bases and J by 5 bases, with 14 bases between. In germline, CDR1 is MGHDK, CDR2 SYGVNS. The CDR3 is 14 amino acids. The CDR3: CASSPPLGVDTQYF. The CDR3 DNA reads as TGTGCCAGCAGTCCACCCCTGGGTGTAGATACGCAGTATTTT. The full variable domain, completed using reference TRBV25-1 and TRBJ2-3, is EADIYQTPRYLVIGTGKKITLECSQTMGHDKMYWYQQDPGMELHLIHYSYGVNSTEKGDLSSESTVSRIRTEHFPLTLESARPSHTSQYLCASSPPLGVDTQYFGPGTRLTVL.

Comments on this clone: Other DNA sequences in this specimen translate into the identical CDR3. The CDR3 is CASSIGPSQETQYF. For the CDR3, the DNA is TGTGCCAGTAGTATAGGTCCTAGCCAAGAGACCCAGTACTTC. The chain recombines TRBV19 with TRBJ2-5; D is uncertain. Germline-derived CDR1 and CDR2 are LNHDA and SQIVND (reference sequence). The length of the CDR3 is 14 residues. V dropped 1 base and J dropped 1 base, with 7 bases sitting between them.

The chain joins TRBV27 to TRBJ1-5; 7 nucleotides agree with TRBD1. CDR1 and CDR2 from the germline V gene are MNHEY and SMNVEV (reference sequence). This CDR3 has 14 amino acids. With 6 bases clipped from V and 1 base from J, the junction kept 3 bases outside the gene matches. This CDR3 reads CASRAGGSNQPQHF. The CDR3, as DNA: TGTGCCAGCAGAGCAGGGGGAAGCAATCAGCCCCAGCATTTT.

CDR3 residues: CASSPGQGFNQPQHF. The CDR3 coding sequence is TGTGCCAGCAGTCCGGGACAGGGGTTCAATCAGCCCCAGCATTTT. This chain joins TRBV7-9 and TRBJ1-5, with 10 bases identical to TRBD1. CDR1 SEHNR and CDR2 FQNEAQ come from the germline V gene (reference sequence). The CDR3 spans 15 residues. J lost 3 bases, V lost 6 bases, and 5 bases had no gene match.

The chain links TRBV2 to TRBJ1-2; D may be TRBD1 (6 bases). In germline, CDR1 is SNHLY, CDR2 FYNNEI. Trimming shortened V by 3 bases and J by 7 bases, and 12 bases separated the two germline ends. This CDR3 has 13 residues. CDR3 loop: CASSDAGAGGYTF. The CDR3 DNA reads TGTGCCAGCAGTGATGCGGGGGCAGGTGGCTACACCTTC.

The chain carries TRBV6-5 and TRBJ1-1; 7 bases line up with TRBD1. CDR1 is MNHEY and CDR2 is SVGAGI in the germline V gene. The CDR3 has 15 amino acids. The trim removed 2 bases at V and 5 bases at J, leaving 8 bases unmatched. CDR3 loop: CASSYHRGGKTEAFF. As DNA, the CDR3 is TGTGCCAGCAGTTACCACAGGGGAGGGAAAACTGAAGCTTTCTTT.

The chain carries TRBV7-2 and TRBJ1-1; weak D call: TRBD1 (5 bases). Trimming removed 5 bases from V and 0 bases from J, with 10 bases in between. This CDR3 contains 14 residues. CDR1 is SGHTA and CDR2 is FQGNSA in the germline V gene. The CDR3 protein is CASSQGPLNTEAFF. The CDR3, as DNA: TGTGCCAGCAGCCAGGGACCCCTGAACACTGAAGCTTTCTTT.

The CDR3 coding sequence is TGTGCCAGCAGATTGGACGGCGTCACTGAAGCTTTCTTT. Protein: CASRLDGVTEAFF. The chain has TRBV2 and TRBJ1-1; no firm D call. This CDR3 has 13 residues. Germline CDR1 reads SNHLY; CDR2 reads FYNNEI. V lost 6 bases, J lost 4 bases, and 12 bases lay in between.

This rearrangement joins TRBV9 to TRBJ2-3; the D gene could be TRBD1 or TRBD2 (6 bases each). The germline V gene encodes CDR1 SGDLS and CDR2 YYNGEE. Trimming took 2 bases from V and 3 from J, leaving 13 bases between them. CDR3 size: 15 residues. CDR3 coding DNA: TGTGCCAGCAGCGTTGGGGGGCTAGGAACAGATACGCAGTATTTT. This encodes CASSVGGLGTDTQYF.

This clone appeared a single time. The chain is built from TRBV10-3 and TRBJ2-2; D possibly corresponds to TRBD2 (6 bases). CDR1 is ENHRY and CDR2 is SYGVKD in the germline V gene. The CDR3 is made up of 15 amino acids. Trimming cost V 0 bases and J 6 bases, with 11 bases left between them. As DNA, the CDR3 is TGTGCCATCAGTGAGTCGGGACTTTTTTCCGGGGAGCTGTTTTTT. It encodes CAISESGLFSGELFF.

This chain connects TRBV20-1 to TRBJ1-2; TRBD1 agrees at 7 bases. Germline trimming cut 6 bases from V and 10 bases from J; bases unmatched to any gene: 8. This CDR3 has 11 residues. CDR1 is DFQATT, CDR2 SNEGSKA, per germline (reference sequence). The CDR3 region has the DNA TGCAGTGCCGGGACAGATTCCCCCTACACCTTC. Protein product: CSAGTDSPYTF.

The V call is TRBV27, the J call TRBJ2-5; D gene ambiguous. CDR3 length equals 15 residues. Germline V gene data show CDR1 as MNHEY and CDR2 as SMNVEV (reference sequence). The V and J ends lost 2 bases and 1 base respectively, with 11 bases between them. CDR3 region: CASSLVRNFQETQYF. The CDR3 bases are TGTGCCAGCAGTTTAGTGCGGAATTTCCAAGAGACCCAGTACTTC.

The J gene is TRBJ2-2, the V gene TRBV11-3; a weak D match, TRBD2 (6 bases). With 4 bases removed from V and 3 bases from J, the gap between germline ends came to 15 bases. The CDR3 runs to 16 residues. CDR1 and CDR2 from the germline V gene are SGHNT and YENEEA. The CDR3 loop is CASSSETGEYTGELFF. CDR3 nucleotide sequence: TGTGCCAGCAGCTCCGAGACGGGGGAGTACACCGGGGAGCTGTTTTTT.